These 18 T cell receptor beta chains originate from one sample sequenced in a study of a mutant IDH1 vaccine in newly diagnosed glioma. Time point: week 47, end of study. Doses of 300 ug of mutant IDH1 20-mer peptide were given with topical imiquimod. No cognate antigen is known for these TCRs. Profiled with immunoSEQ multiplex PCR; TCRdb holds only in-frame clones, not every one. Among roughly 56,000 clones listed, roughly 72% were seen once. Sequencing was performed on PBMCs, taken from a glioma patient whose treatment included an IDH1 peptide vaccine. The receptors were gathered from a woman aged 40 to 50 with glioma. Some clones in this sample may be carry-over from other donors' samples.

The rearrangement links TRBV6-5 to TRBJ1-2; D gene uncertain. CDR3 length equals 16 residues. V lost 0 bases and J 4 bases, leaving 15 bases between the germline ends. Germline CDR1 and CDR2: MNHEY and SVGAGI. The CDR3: CASSYSGGVLSYGYTF. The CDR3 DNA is TGTGCCAGCAGTTACTCAGGCGGGGTTCTCAGCTATGGCTACACCTTC.

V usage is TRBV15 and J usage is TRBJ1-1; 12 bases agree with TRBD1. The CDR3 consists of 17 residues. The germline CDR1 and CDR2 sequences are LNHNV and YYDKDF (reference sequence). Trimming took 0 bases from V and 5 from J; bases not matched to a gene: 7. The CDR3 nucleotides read TGTGCCACCAGCAGAGAAGGGACAGGGGGCCTAAGGACTGAAGCTTTCTTT. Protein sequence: CATSREGTGGLRTEAFF.

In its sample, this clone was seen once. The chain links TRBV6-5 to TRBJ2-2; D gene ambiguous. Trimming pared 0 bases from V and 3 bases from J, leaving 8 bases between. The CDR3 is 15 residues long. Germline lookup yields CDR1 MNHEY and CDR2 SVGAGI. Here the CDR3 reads CASSYSSRDTGELFF. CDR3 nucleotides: TGTGCCAGCAGTTACTCGAGTAGAGACACCGGGGAGCTGTTTTTT.

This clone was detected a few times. CDR3 nucleotide sequence: TGTGCCAGCAGCGTGGGGACAGTGAACACTGAAGCTTTCTTT. Its protein product is CASSVGTVNTEAFF. V gene TRBV9 combines with J gene TRBJ1-1; 7 bases map to TRBD1. After removal of 2 bases from V and 0 bases from J, the junction contained 1 base not matched to a gene. The germline V gene encodes CDR1 SGDLS and CDR2 YYNGEE. There are 14 residues in the CDR3.

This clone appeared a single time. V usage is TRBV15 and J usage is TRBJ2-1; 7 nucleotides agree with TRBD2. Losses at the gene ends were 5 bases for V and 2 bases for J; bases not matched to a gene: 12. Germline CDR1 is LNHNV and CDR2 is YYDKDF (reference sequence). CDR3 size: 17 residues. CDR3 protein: CATSPRSGAGAYNEQFF. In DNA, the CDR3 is TGTGCCACCAGCCCTAGGAGCGGGGCGGGAGCCTACAATGAGCAGTTCTTC.

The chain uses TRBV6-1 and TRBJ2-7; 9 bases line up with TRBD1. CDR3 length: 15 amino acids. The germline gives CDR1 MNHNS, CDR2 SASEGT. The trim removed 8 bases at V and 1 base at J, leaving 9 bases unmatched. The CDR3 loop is CASLGLDRGSYEQYF. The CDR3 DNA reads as TGTGCCAGCCTTGGATTGGACAGGGGTTCCTACGAGCAGTACTTC.

The CDR3 nucleotides read TGTGCCAGTAGTATGCTGCGGGAGAACGGCAATCAGCCCCAGCATTTT. It specifies CASSMLRENGNQPQHF. This rearrangement joins TRBV19 to TRBJ1-5; D unresolved. The germline CDR1 and CDR2 sequences are LNHDA and SQIVND (reference sequence). This CDR3 spans 16 amino acids. V was shortened by 3 bases and J by 2 bases, with 14 bases between the two germline ends.

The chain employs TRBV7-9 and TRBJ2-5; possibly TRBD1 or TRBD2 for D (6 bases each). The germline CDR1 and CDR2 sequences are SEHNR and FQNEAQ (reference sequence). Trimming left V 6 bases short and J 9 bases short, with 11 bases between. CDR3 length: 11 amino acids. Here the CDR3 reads CASSERGAQYF. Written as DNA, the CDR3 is TGTGCCAGCAGTGAAAGGGGGGCCCAGTACTTC.

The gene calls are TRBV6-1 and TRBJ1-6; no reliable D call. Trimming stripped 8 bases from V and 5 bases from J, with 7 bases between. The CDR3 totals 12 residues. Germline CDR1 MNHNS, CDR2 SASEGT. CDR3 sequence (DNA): TGTGCCAGCTGGCGGGATAATTCACCCCTCCACTTT. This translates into CASWRDNSPLHF.

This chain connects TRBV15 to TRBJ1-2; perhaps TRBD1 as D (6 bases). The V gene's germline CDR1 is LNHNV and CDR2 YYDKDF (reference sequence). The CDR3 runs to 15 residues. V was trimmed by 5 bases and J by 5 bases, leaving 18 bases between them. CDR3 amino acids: CATSPILGTRYGYTF. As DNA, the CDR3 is TGTGCCACCAGCCCCATCCTCGGGACAAGATATGGCTACACCTTC.

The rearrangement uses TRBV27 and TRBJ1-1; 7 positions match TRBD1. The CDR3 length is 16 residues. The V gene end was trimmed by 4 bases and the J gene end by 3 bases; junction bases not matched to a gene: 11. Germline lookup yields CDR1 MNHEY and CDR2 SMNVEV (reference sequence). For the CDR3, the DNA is TGTGCCAGCAGTTATCTCAAAGGGGGCAATTACACTGAAGCTTTCTTT. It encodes CASSYLKGGNYTEAFF.

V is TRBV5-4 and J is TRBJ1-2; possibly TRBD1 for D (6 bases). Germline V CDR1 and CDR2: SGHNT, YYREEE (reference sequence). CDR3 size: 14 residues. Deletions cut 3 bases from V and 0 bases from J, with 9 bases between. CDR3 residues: CASSSTGSNYGYTF. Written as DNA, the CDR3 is TGTGCCAGCAGCTCGACAGGTTCTAACTATGGCTACACCTTC.

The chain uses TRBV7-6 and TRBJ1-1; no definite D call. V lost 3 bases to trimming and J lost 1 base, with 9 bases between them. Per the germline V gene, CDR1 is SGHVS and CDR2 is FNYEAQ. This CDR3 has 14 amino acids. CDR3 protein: CASSFLGKNTEAFF. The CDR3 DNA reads TGTGCCAGCAGCTTTCTGGGGAAGAACACTGAAGCTTTCTTT.

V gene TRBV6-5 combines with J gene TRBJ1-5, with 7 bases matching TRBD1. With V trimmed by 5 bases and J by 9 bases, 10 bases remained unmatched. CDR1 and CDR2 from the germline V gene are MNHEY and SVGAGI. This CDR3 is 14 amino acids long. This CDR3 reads CASSLGGGPTPQHF. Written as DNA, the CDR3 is TGTGCCAGCAGTCTAGGGGGCGGGCCCACGCCCCAGCATTTT.

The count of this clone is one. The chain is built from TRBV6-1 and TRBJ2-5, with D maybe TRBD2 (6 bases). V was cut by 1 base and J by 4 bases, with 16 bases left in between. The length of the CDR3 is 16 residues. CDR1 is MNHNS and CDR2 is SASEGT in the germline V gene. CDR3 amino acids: CASSEESGGGPETQYF. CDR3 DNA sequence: TGTGCCAGCAGTGAAGAATCCGGAGGAGGGCCAGAGACCCAGTACTTC.

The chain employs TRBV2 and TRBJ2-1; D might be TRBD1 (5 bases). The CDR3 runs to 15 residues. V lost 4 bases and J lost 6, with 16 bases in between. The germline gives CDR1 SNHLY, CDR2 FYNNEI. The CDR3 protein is CASSGAGIPSNEQFF. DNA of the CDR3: TGTGCCAGCAGTGGGGCAGGGATTCCTTCCAATGAGCAGTTCTTC. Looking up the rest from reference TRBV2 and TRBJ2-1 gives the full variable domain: EPEVTQTPSHQVTQMGQEVILRCVPISNHLYFYWYRQILGQKVEFLVSFYNNEISEKSEIFDDQFSVERPDGSNFTLKIRSTKLEDSAMYFCASSGAGIPSNEQFFGPGTRLTVL.

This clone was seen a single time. The CDR3 spells CASSESGGGTTANEKLFF. The CDR3, as DNA: TGTGCCAGCAGTGAAAGTGGCGGGGGCACAACGGCTAATGAAAAACTGTTTTTT. The rearrangement uses TRBV25-1 and TRBJ1-4; possible D gene TRBD1, 6 bases. This CDR3 spans 18 amino acids. Trimming shortened V by 2 bases and J by 3 bases, and 19 bases separated the two germline ends. Germline V lookup: CDR1 MGHDK, CDR2 SYGVNS. The full variable domain, with the rest looked up from reference TRBV25-1 and TRBJ1-4, is EADIYQTPRYLVIGTGKKITLECSQTMGHDKMYWYQQDPGMELHLIHYSYGVNSTEKGDLSSESTVSRIRTEHFPLTLESARPSHTSQYLCASSESGGGTTANEKLFFGSGTQLSVL.

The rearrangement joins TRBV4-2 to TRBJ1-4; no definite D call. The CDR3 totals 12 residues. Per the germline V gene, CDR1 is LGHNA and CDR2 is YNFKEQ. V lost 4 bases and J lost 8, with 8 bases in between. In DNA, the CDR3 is TGTGCCAGCAGCCCCGGCGGGGAAAAACTGTTTTTT. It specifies CASSPGGEKLFF.